These T cell receptor beta chains were read from a single sample in a study of cytomegalovirus exposure and HLA in healthy donors. Sequenced by immunoSEQ multiplex PCR; TCRdb stores in-frame clones only, minus some. The sample yields 130,000 to 150,000 clones, approximately 80% seen once. Sample: PBMCs. The receptor source for this set is a male donor in good health and CMV-seronegative. Both conserved end residues are part of each CDR3. A D gene is named only where the DNA matches it firmly. The listing skips clone size in some rows; elsewhere it reads once, few, many or a size class.

j_call d_call clone_size v_call cdr3_nt cdr3_aa
TRBJ2-7 NA NA TRBV9 TGTGCCAGCAGCCCGGAGGGGACGGAACTCTCCTACGAGCAGTACTTC CASSPEGTELSYEQYF
TRBJ1-3 TRBD1 NA TRBV9 TGTGCCAGCAGCCTACTTGACAGGGGCTCTGGAAACACCATATATTTT CASSLLDRGSGNTIYF
TRBJ2-1 TRBD2 few TRBV11-2 TGTGCCAGCAAATTCCGCCTAGCGGGGGGATATAACAATGAGCAGTTCTTC CASKFRLAGGYNNEQFF
TRBJ1-6 NA NA TRBV30 TGTGCCTGGAGGTGGAGGAATAATTCACCCCTCCACTTT CAWRWRNNSPLHF
TRBJ1-2 TRBD1 NA TRBV7-9 TGTGCCAGCACCTCGGACAGGGCTGGCTACACCTTC CASTSDRAGYTF
TRBJ1-6 NA NA TRBV7-2 TGTGCTAGCTCTAATTATGATTCACCCCTCCACTTT CASSNYDSPLHF
TRBJ2-1 TRBD1 few TRBV2 TGTGCCAGCAGGGACAGGGCGAGCTCCTACAATGAGCAGTTCTTC CASRDRASSYNEQFF
TRBJ2-1 NA once TRBV2 TGTGCCAGCAGTGGGGGCCGGAGCTCCTACAATGAGCAGTTCTTC CASSGGRSSYNEQFF
TRBJ1-2 NA NA TRBV4-3 TGCGCCAGCAGCCAAGATTTTCTTACTGAGCGCAACTATGGCTACACCTTC CASSQDFLTERNYGYTF
TRBJ2-3 TRBD2 NA TRBV7-9 TGTGCCAGCAGCACCCGGGGGGGCCGGAGCACAGATACGCAGTATTTT CASSTRGGRSTDTQYF
TRBJ1-4 TRBD1 NA TRBV5-5 TGTGCCAGCAGCCTGGGACAGCCTGCAACTAATGAAAAACTGTTTTTT CASSLGQPATNEKLFF
TRBJ1-4 NA NA TRBV6-6 TGTGCCAGCAGTTACTCGGAGGGAGTAGGAAAACTGTTTTTT CASSYSEGVGKLFF